The 2 T cell receptor beta chains given below trace back to one sample, sequenced in a study of PD-1 blockade in mismatch repair-deficient tumors. Libraries were prepared by immunoSEQ multiplex PCR; TCRdb keeps only in-frame clonotypes and omits some of them. This sample has tens of thousands of clones, with around 85% found just once. The specimen comprised peripheral blood, sampled 12 weeks after starting pembrolizumab. Source of these receptors: an adult with mismatch repair-deficient cancer.

Notes on this clone: At one end, the junction sequence differs from germline, possibly due to a read error. This sequence joins TRBV2 and TRBJ1-4, with 7 bases fitting TRBD1. Germline loops: CDR1 SNHLY, CDR2 FYNNEI. The CDR3 runs to 17 residues. The CDR3 DNA reads as TGTGCCAGCCGTGACGGTGGCCGGGACAGCCATTCCGAAAAACTGTTTTTT. This sequence encodes CASRDGGRDSHSEKLFF.

Only a few counts were recorded for this clone. The chain has TRBV10-1 and TRBJ2-1; D is tentatively TRBD1 or TRBD2 (6 bases each). Germline V gene sequence: CDR1 WNHNN, CDR2 SYGVQD (reference sequence). V lost 2 bases and J lost 7, with 12 bases in between. The CDR3 loop spans 14 amino acids. Here the CDR3 DNA reads TGCGCCAGCAGTGAGGGGGGGCTGGGGAATGAGCAGTTCTTC. Amino acids: CASSEGGLGNEQFF.